The 2 T cell receptor beta chains given below trace back to one sample, sequenced in a study of spatial heterogeneity in lung cancer. TCRdb itself ran the 5' RACE reads through MiXCR, one entry per CDR3 protein. The data contain approximately 27,000 distinct CDR3 sequences, roughly 6% of them singletons. Time point noted: blood at routine non-recurrence follow-up after resection. TCRs were sequenced from unsorted whole RNA of tumor, nontumor lung or PBMC. The material was PBMCs, obtained at follow-up. These receptors originate from a male donor with early-stage non-small cell lung cancer.

This clonotype was seen ten or more times. The chain is built from TRBV6-6 and TRBJ2-3; TRBD2 aligns across 8 bases. The CDR3 extends over 13 amino acids. Looked up from germline, CDR1 is MNHNY and CDR2 is SVGAGI (reference sequence). J gave up 1 base and V 10 bases, and 4 bases lay outside the gene matches. CDR3 region: CATTSGGTDTQYF. The CDR3 DNA is TGTGCCACCACTAGCGGAGGCACAGATACGCAGTATTTT.

Notes on this clonotype: This may arise from a read error, as a much more abundant clone is one base away. The gene calls are TRBV6-5 and TRBJ2-3; no clear D. CDR3 length equals 14 residues. Germline V gene data show CDR1 as MNHEY and CDR2 as SVGAGI. The CDR3 coding sequence is TGTGGCAGCAGTTACTCCGGGTCCACAGATACGCAGTATTTT. Translated: CGSSYSGSTDTQYF.